This T cell receptor beta chain emerged from a study of shared T cell receptors in the human thymus. The repertoire was sequenced with immunoSEQ multiplex PCR; TCRdb's copy has only in-frame clones and lacks some. The sample records over 650,000 clones, around 87% being singletons. The V and J ends lost 5 bases and 6 bases, in that order; junction bases with no gene match: 10. CDR1 is MDHEN and CDR2 is SYDVKM in the germline V gene. The CDR3 runs to 15 residues. The same specimen was also included in a second study, on human thymus T cells. As that report states: Infants, healthy and Finnish, who were having corrective surgery for congenital heart defects served as donors. Corrective cardiac surgery supplied the resected thymus tissue. Gene usage (both V and J) appeared biased in thymic and blood repertoires. As related research reported, thymic repertoires overlapped highly among unrelated individuals.

The J gene is TRBJ2-1, the V gene TRBV28; TRBD1 matches 7 bases. The clonotype originates from a boy in the first two years of life with a congenital heart defect. The source material was thymocytes. As DNA, the CDR3 is TGTGCCAGCAGTGCCCGACAGGGAATCGGCAATGAGCAGTTCTTC. This codes for CASSARQGIGNEQFF.